The rows below give T cell receptor beta chains drawn from one sample of a study of OX40 agonist ivuxolimab in advanced cancers. Profiled with immunoSEQ multiplex PCR; TCRdb holds only in-frame clones, not every one. The sample contains some 50,000 clones, approximately 88% of which appear only once. The material was CD4+ or CD8+ T cells sorted from blood, obtained in a trial of the OX40 agonist ivuxolimab. The receptors originated from an adult with an advanced solid tumor such as melanoma, head and neck, liver or kidney cancer. The CDR3 runs from the conserved cysteine through the conserved F or W. A D gene is named only where the DNA matches it firmly. The listing skips clone size in some rows; elsewhere it reads once, few, many or a size class.

v_gene	j_gene	d_gene	abundance	CDR3aa	CDR3nt
TRBV7-8	TRBJ1-2	.	.	CASSPRDGNYGYTF	TGTGCCAGCAGCCCCCGGGACGGAAACTATGGCTACACCTTC
TRBV14	TRBJ1-5	.	.	CASSRTGARQPQHF	TGTGCCAGCAGTAGAACGGGAGCGCGTCAGCCCCAGCATTTT
TRBV19	TRBJ2-7	TRBD2	.	CATRTSGSHEQYF	TGTGCCACGCGGACTAGCGGGAGCCACGAGCAGTACTTC
TRBV12-5	TRBJ2-2	.	.	CASGKRLGAGELFF	TGTGCTAGTGGTAAAAGGCTCGGGGCCGGGGAGCTGTTTTTT
TRBV7-8	TRBJ2-2	.	few	CASRSTGTNTGELFF	TGTGCCAGCAGATCAACCGGGACCAACACCGGGGAGCTGTTTTTT
TRBV6-1	TRBJ2-5	.	.	CASSYGETQYF	TGTGCCAGCAGTTATGGAGAGACCCAGTACTTC
TRBV19	TRBJ2-3	.	.	CASSIPSRTDTQYF	TGTGCCAGCAGCATACCTAGCAGAACAGATACGCAGTATTTT
TRBV29-1	TRBJ2-5	TRBD2	.	CSVEFLAGETQYF	TGCAGCGTTGAGTTCCTAGCGGGAGAGACCCAGTACTTC
TRBV18	TRBJ1-1	.	.	CASSPAVVNTEAFF	TGTGCCAGCTCACCCGCCGTGGTGAACACTGAAGCTTTCTTT
TRBV5-1	TRBJ1-2	TRBD1	.	CASTNRTTGGNYGYTF	TGCGCCAGCACAAATCGCACCACAGGGGGAAATTATGGCTACACCTTC
TRBV5-4	TRBJ2-1	.	.	CASSLPRSSYNEQFF	TGTGCCAGCAGCTTGCCCAGGAGCTCCTACAATGAGCAGTTCTTC
TRBV5-1	TRBJ2-7	.	once	CASGPFGGSYEQYF	TGCGCCAGCGGCCCTTTCGGCGGCTCCTACGAGCAGTACTTC
TRBV19	TRBJ2-2	.	.	CASSIDRGRDYTGELFF	TGTGCCAGTAGTATAGATCGTGGGCGGGATTACACCGGGGAGCTGTTTTTT
TRBV2	TRBJ2-1	.	.	CASSVKRTSYNEQFF	TGTGCCAGCAGTGTGAAGCGGACCTCCTACAATGAGCAGTTCTTC
TRBV10-3	TRBJ2-3	.	.	CAVEGGTSTDTQYF	TGTGCCGTAGAGGGCGGAACAAGCACAGATACGCAGTATTTT
TRBV27	TRBJ2-7	TRBD1	.	CASSSADRAYEQYF	TGTGCCAGCAGTTCCGCCGACAGGGCCTACGAGCAGTACTTC